This T cell receptor beta chain was documented in a study of cytomegalovirus exposure and HLA in healthy donors. Points from the study as a whole: Researchers reported that a few CMV-associated chains were confirmed in vitro as CMV antigen-specific. For most TCR beta V segments, an earlier analysis put the productive rate at about 90% or about 30% of the time.

The table lists this clone with a few counts. What it recognizes is unknown. The PCR was carried out with 60 Vbeta primers and 13 Jbeta primers. Generated by immunoSEQ multiplex PCR, the TCRdb table keeps only in-frame clones and is missing some. In the table there are 57,000 or so clones, 70% to 80% of which are singletons. Germline-derived CDR1 and CDR2 are GTSNPN and SVGIG (reference sequence). The CDR3 length is 14 residues. Trimming removed 1 base from V and 2 bases from J, with 11 bases in between. What was sequenced was PBMCs. The TCR originated in a woman between 55 and 75 years old in good health and CMV-seropositive. The V call is TRBV30, the J call TRBJ1-1; D is ambiguous. The CDR3 protein is CAWSGGAFNTEAFF. Written as DNA, the CDR3 is TGTGCCTGGAGTGGCGGAGCCTTCAACACTGAAGCTTTCTTT.